A single sample gave rise to the 20 T cell receptor beta chains below, sequenced in a study of T cells in Graves' hyperthyroidism and ophthalmopathy (dated by TCRdb to about 2019). Library construction relied on multiplex PCR. Sequencing used an Illumina HiSeq 2000. The TCR beta CDR3 regions were amplified from the RNA transcripts. The TCR CDR3 was subjected to a first round of RT-PCR using the HTBI primer set and the Qiagen OneStep RT-PCR kit. TCRdb reprocessing: public reads trimmed at Q25 with fastp, clones called with MiXCR, in-frame beta chains kept. CDR3 protein duplicates are merged, each entry listing the most common genes and DNA. The sample profile shows some 180,000 distinct CDR3 sequences; 17% of them were found once. Roughly 49% of the sample is taken by the ten largest. Source material: blood. These receptors all come from a woman aged 50 to 65 with Graves' hyperthyroidism.

There are many counts of this clonotype. This chain links TRBV11-2 with TRBJ2-5; D gene unclear. Germline V CDR1 and CDR2: SGHAT, FQNNGV. V lost 1 base and J 4 bases, leaving 10 bases between the germline ends. The CDR3 is made up of 14 amino acids. CDR3 sequence: CASSLVSRPETQYF. The CDR3 DNA reads TGTGCCAGCAGCTTAGTGTCTCGACCAGAGACCCAGTACTTC.

This clonotype was seen a few times. This chain links TRBV7-9 with TRBJ2-3; 7 nucleotides align to TRBD2. The CDR3 consists of 15 residues. Per germline, CDR1 SEHNR and CDR2 FQNEAQ (reference sequence). V lost 7 bases and J lost 5; bases outside the gene matches: 12. CDR3 nucleotide sequence: TGTGCCAGCATCAGGCGGCGGGAGAAGAAAGATACGCAGTATTTT. It encodes CASIRRREKKDTQYF.

This clonotype was recorded at least ten times. V gene TRBV14 combines with J gene TRBJ2-3, with TRBD2 matching 7 bases. V lost 6 bases to trimming and J lost 1 base; unmatched junction nucleotides: 10. Germline V CDR1 and CDR2: SGHDN, FVKESK. The CDR3 has 16 residues. The CDR3 reads CASRPIAREGTDTQYF. The CDR3, as DNA: TGTGCCAGCAGACCGATAGCTCGGGAGGGCACAGATACGCAGTATTTT. Looking up the rest from reference TRBV14 and TRBJ2-3 gives the full variable domain: EAGVTQFPSHSVIEKGQTVTLRCDPISGHDNLYWYRRVMGKEIKFLLHFVKESKQDESGMPNNRFLAERTGGTYSTLKVQPAELEDSGVYFCASRPIAREGTDTQYFGPGTRLTVL.

In its sample, this clonotype was seen a few times. V gene TRBV5-1 combines with J gene TRBJ2-7, with a weak D call TRBD2 (5 bases). V lost 0 bases to trimming and J lost 6 bases, with 19 bases between them. In germline, CDR1 is SGHRS, CDR2 YFSETQ. The CDR3 has 16 residues. CDR3 sequence reads: CASSLGGGLTPGEQYF. The DNA for the CDR3 is TGCGCCAGCAGCTTGGGAGGCGGGTTGACCCCTGGCGAGCAGTACTTC.

This clonotype was detected ten times or more. The chain couples TRBV19 to TRBJ2-7, with D tentatively TRBD1 (6 bases). V gave up 3 bases and J gave up 2 bases, with 14 bases separating them. Germline-derived CDR1 and CDR2 are LNHDA and SQIVND (reference sequence). The CDR3 totals 15 residues. The CDR3 bases are TGTGCCAGTAGTATCTTTCAGGGGCTCACCTACGAGCAGTACTTC. It codes for CASSIFQGLTYEQYF.

The rearrangement links TRBV5-1 to TRBJ1-2; D remains unclear. The CDR3 runs 15 residues. CDR1 and CDR2 (germline): SGHRS, YFSETQ. The ends were cut back, 0 bases at V and 5 bases at J, with 14 bases in the middle. CDR3 nucleotides: TGCGCCAGCAGCTTGGATTGGGCGAACTCATATGGCTACACCTTC. It is translated as CASSLDWANSYGYTF.

This clonotype was counted ten times or more. The chain employs TRBV27 and TRBJ2-1; D possibly corresponds to TRBD2 (5 bases). Trimming cost V 9 bases and J 0 bases, with 12 bases left between them. Germline CDR1 is MNHEY and CDR2 is SMNVEV (reference sequence). The CDR3 runs 14 residues. Here the CDR3 reads CASSSESSYNEQFF. The CDR3 bases are TGTGCCAGTAGTAGCGAGAGCTCCTACAATGAGCAGTTCTTC.

This clonotype was counted many times. The V gene is TRBV2, the J gene TRBJ1-2; 8 nucleotides match TRBD1. From germline, CDR1 is SNHLY and CDR2 FYNNEI. V shed 6 bases and J 14 bases; nucleotides not matched to a gene: 17. The length of the CDR3 is 14 residues. CDR3 in amino acids: CASRDWDRSKGRTF. The DNA of the CDR3 is TGTGCCAGCAGGGATTGGGACAGGAGTAAAGGGAGGACCTTC.

This clonotype appeared many times. This chain uses TRBV2 with TRBJ2-3, with no clear D. This CDR3 is 11 amino acids long. Germline V gene data show CDR1 as SNHLY and CDR2 as FYNNEI. The V gene lost 4 bases and the J gene lost 4 bases, with 3 bases spanning the gap. CDR3 in amino acids: CASSAADTQYF. The CDR3 DNA reads TGTGCCAGCAGTGCCGCAGATACGCAGTATTTT.

The J gene is TRBJ1-3, the V gene TRBV18, with TRBD1 as a possible D gene (6 bases). Germline V gene sequence: CDR1 KGHSH, CDR2 LQKENI. V shed 0 bases and J shed 16 bases, with 22 bases lying between them. This CDR3 is 15 amino acids long. The CDR3 DNA is TGTGCCAGCTCACCACCGAACAGGGCCGCGGGGTCAAGGTATTTT. Amino acid sequence: CASSPPNRAAGSRYF.

The J gene is TRBJ1-6, the V gene TRBV27, with 7 bases fitting TRBD1. The V gene end was trimmed by 5 bases and the J gene end by 0 bases; junction bases not matched to a gene: 4. Germline V gene lookup returns CDR1 MNHEY and CDR2 SMNVEV (reference sequence). CDR3 size: 16 residues. The CDR3 region is CASSIQGGSYNSPLHF. CDR3 DNA sequence: TGTGCCAGCAGTATCCAGGGGGGCTCCTATAATTCACCCCTCCACTTT.

This clonotype was counted ten times or more. The V call is TRBV4-1, the J call TRBJ2-3; a weak D match, TRBD1 (6 bases). Germline lookup yields CDR1 MGHRA and CDR2 YSYEKL. Trimming stripped 4 bases from V and 0 bases from J, with 17 bases between. This CDR3 has 17 amino acids. The CDR3 reads CASSLRYRQESTDTQYF. The CDR3 region has the DNA TGCGCCAGCAGCCTTCGATATAGACAGGAGAGCACAGATACGCAGTATTTT.

This clonotype has a count of ten or more. The V gene is TRBV7-3, the J gene TRBJ2-3; 11 bases line up with TRBD2. After removal of 1 base from V and 6 bases from J, the junction contained 3 bases not matched to a gene. The CDR3 has 15 residues. Per the germline V gene, CDR1 is SGHTA and CDR2 is FQGTGA. CDR3 nucleotide sequence: TGTGCCAGCAGCTTAAGACTAGCGGGATTGGATACGCAGTATTTT. This gives the protein CASSLRLAGLDTQYF.

This clonotype was observed at least ten times. The rearrangement joins TRBV20-1 to TRBJ1-5; weak D call: TRBD1 (5 bases). Trimming cost V 3 bases and J 0 bases, with 12 bases left between them. Germline CDR1 and CDR2: DFQATT and SNEGSKA (reference sequence). This CDR3 is 15 amino acids long. This CDR3 reads CSASLTAYSNQPQHF. The CDR3 DNA follows: TGCAGTGCTAGTCTGACAGCGTATAGCAATCAGCCCCAGCATTTT.

This clonotype was picked up many times. J is TRBJ2-3 and V is TRBV10-1; D is possibly TRBD2 (5 bases). The germline CDR1 and CDR2 sequences are WNHNN and SYGVQD (reference sequence). The germline V and J ends were trimmed by 4 bases and 0 bases, with 11 bases remaining between them. CDR3 length: 15 amino acids. Written as DNA, the CDR3 is TGCGCCAGCAGTGGATTGGGAGCTAGCACAGATACGCAGTATTTT. It translates to CASSGLGASTDTQYF.

The V gene is TRBV7-9, the J gene TRBJ1-2; 7 bases are a match to TRBD1. J gave up 0 bases and V 1 base, and 2 bases lay outside the gene matches. The CDR3 is 15 residues long. The germline V gene has CDR1 SEHNR and CDR2 FQNEAQ (reference sequence). CDR3: CASSLDGTANYGYTF. CDR3 nucleotide sequence: TGTGCCAGCAGCTTAGACGGGACAGCTAACTATGGCTACACCTTC.

V usage is TRBV29-1 and J usage is TRBJ1-1; D is unresolved. V was cut by 4 bases and J by 4 bases, with 13 bases left in between. Germline CDR1 and CDR2: SQVTM and ANQGSEA. This CDR3 comprises 13 residues. CDR3 residues: CSVVWGSGTEAFF. The CDR3 region has the DNA TGCAGCGTTGTGTGGGGATCGGGCACTGAAGCTTTCTTT.

This clonotype was detected many times. The chain has TRBV15 and TRBJ2-7; D may be TRBD1 (6 bases). CDR1 and CDR2 from the germline V gene are LNHNV and YYDKDF (reference sequence). The V end was cut by 5 bases, the J end by 0 bases, with 17 bases between. The CDR3 consists of 16 residues. The CDR3 reads CATSGTQQGISYEQYF. As DNA, the CDR3 is TGTGCCACCAGCGGAACGCAACAGGGAATCTCCTACGAGCAGTACTTC.

This chain uses TRBV11-2 with TRBJ2-1; tentative D call: TRBD2 (7 bases). CDR1 and CDR2 from the germline V gene are SGHAT and FQNNGV. The V gene lost 4 bases and the J gene lost 4 bases, with 20 bases spanning the gap. This CDR3 has 17 residues. The CDR3 sequence: CASSSRGGASGYNEQFF. CDR3 coding DNA: TGTGCCAGCAGCTCCCGAGGGGGGGCTAGCGGTTACAATGAGCAGTTCTTC.

The V and J genes are TRBV4-2 and TRBJ1-2; D remains ambiguous. Germline loops: CDR1 LGHNA, CDR2 YNFKEQ. The CDR3 spans 14 residues. Trimming cost V 3 bases and J 1 base, with 9 bases left between them. CDR3 protein: CASSHRGSNYGYTF. Here the CDR3 DNA reads TGTGCCAGCAGCCATAGAGGGAGTAACTATGGCTACACCTTC.